These 21 T cell receptor beta chains came from one sample sequenced in a study of T cells generated in artificial thymic organoids. Semi-nested PCR with reverse primers in the TRAC or TRBC constant regions amplified each chain separately. A single record per CDR3 protein comes from TCRdb applying MiXCR to the 5' RACE reads. This sample has about 8,000 distinct CDR3 sequences, with about 24% found just once. The organoids combined MS5 murine stromal cells carrying human DLL1 with human hematopoietic stem and progenitor cells. FACS-sorted CD34+CD3- hematopoietic stem and progenitor cells, with residual T cells removed, seeded the organoids. The antigens for these receptors are not known. Input material: naive CD8+ T cells grown in artificial thymic organoids from cord blood stem and progenitor cells. The sample's subset: CD3+TCRalphabeta+CD8SP T cells; for blood, CD45RO-CCR7+ naive CD8+ T cells. Source of these receptors: a human donor who gave cord blood stem cells for thymic organoid culture, a cardiac surgery patient who gave postnatal thymus, or a blood donor (not recorded which).

As for this clonotype: Being one base from a much bigger clone, this may be a read error. The rearrangement joins TRBV4-3 to TRBJ1-2; unclear D gene. The CDR3 totals 14 residues. The V end lost 1 base, the J end lost 4 bases, and 10 bases lay between the germline ends. Germline values: CDR1 LGHNA, CDR2 YSLEER. This chain's CDR3 is CASSQVAASYGYTF. CDR3 DNA: TGCGCCAGCAGCCAAGTAGCAGCTAGCTATGGCTACACCTTC.

This clonotype is categorized as medium-sized. The rearrangement joins TRBV7-6 to TRBJ2-6, with unresolved D. With 0 bases removed from V and 0 bases from J, the gap between germline ends came to 9 bases. Germline V gives CDR1 SGHVS, CDR2 FNYEAQ. The CDR3 loop spans 17 amino acids. As DNA, the CDR3 is TGTGCCAGCAGCTTAGCTGCGGCCCTCTCTGGGGCCAACGTCCTGACTTTC. It yields the protein CASSLAAALSGANVLTF.

Judged by abundance, this clonotype is medium-sized (0.01 to 0.1%). The chain uses TRBV3-1 and TRBJ2-2, with TRBD2 identical over 11 bases. This CDR3 contains 16 residues. V lost 4 bases to trimming and J lost 4 bases; unmatched junction nucleotides: 5. Germline CDR1 reads LGHDT; CDR2 reads YNNKEL (reference sequence). This chain's CDR3 is CASSLAGGPGTGELFF. Written as DNA, the CDR3 is TGTGCCAGCAGCCTAGCGGGGGGGCCAGGCACCGGGGAGCTGTTTTTT.

This clonotype was detected only a few times. The chain joins TRBV4-3 to TRBJ2-3, with TRBD2 as a possible D gene (6 bases). CDR3 size: 14 residues. V was shortened by 3 bases and J by 6 bases, with 13 bases between the two germline ends. CDR1 LGHNA and CDR2 YSLEER come from the germline V gene. CDR3 region: CASSHIGRTDTQYF. The DNA of the CDR3 is TGCGCCAGCAGCCACATAGGGAGGACGGATACGCAGTATTTT.

The table lists this clonotype with a few counts. The chain joins TRBV7-9 to TRBJ2-5; D gene ambiguous. The germline gives CDR1 SEHNR, CDR2 FQNEAQ (reference sequence). This CDR3 spans 16 amino acids. Trimming stripped 1 base from V and 2 bases from J, with 14 bases between. As DNA, the CDR3 is TGTGCCAGCAGCTTAGGGCAGGCCCCTCCTCAAGAGACCCAGTACTTC. Amino acids: CASSLGQAPPQETQYF.

This sequence joins TRBV7-2 and TRBJ2-3; the match to TRBD2 covers 10 bases. The J segment lost 5 bases and the V segment lost 5 bases, leaving 13 bases of the junction unmatched. The CDR3 is 17 residues long. In germline, CDR1 is SGHTA, CDR2 FQGNSA. CDR3 nucleotides: TGTGCCAGCAGCCTAAGGGCTAGCGGGGGCAGGAAAGATACGCAGTATTTT. It yields the protein CASSLRASGGRKDTQYF. The full variable domain, completed using reference TRBV7-2 and TRBJ2-3, is GAGVSQSPSNKVTEKGKDVELRCDPISGHTALYWYRQSLGQGLEFLIYFQGNSAPDKSGLPSDRFSAERTGGSVSTLTIQRTQQEDSAVYLCASSLRASGGRKDTQYFGPGTRLTVL.

This clonotype is labeled medium-sized. This chain connects TRBV11-3 to TRBJ1-1; D is perhaps TRBD1 (6 bases). CDR1 and CDR2 (germline): SGHNT, YENEEA. The V end was cut by 4 bases, the J end by 6 bases, with 21 bases between. This CDR3 contains 16 residues. CDR3 loop: CASSSSYREISAEAFF. The CDR3 DNA reads TGTGCCAGCAGCTCCAGCTACAGGGAAATTTCGGCTGAAGCTTTCTTT.

The V call is TRBV11-2, the J call TRBJ2-7; 8 bases are shared with TRBD1. CDR1 is SGHAT and CDR2 is FQNNGV in the germline V gene. This CDR3 contains 18 residues. Trimming took 4 bases from V and 2 from J; bases not matched to a gene: 16. The DNA of the CDR3 is TGTGCCAGCAGCTCCCTAGTTCTCTGGGACAGGAAAACCTACGAGCAGTACTTC. The encoded protein is CASSSLVLWDRKTYEQYF.

In this sample, this clonotype is medium-sized. The CDR3 DNA reads TGCGCCAGCAGTTCCCGCCCCGGCCTTGGAGTCTACGAGCAGTACTTC. It yields the protein CASSSRPGLGVYEQYF. This chain links TRBV4-3 with TRBJ2-7, with D hard to call. CDR1 and CDR2 (germline): LGHNA, YSLEER. The ends were cut back, 6 bases at V and 3 bases at J, with 21 bases in the middle. The CDR3 sequence is 16 residues long.

The sample holds a few counts of this clonotype. The chain couples TRBV30 to TRBJ2-7; no clear D gene. The length of the CDR3 is 13 residues. Per the germline V gene, CDR1 is GTSNPN and CDR2 is SVGIG (reference sequence). V gave up 1 base and J gave up 2 bases, with 9 bases separating them. The CDR3 nucleotides are TGTGCCTGGAGTGAAGGCTGTCCCTACGAGCAGTACTTC. Translated, it gives CAWSEGCPYEQYF.

In its sample, this clonotype is medium-sized. This chain joins TRBV4-1 and TRBJ2-7, with D possibly matching TRBD2 (6 bases). Germline V gene lookup returns CDR1 MGHRA and CDR2 YSYEKL. V lost 2 bases, J lost 6 bases, and 20 bases lay in between. The CDR3 extends over 16 amino acids. The CDR3 DNA reads TGCGCCAGCAGCCAATCTCTAGGAGGGACCTTCGGCGAGCAGTACTTC. This codes for CASSQSLGGTFGEQYF.

This clonotype rates as medium-sized. The V and J genes are TRBV24-1 and TRBJ2-7; D gene unclear. Deletions cut 9 bases from V and 6 bases from J, with 17 bases between. The V gene's germline CDR1 is KGHDR and CDR2 SFDVKD. The CDR3 spans 13 residues. The CDR3 region is CATPLSPYSEQYF. The CDR3 DNA follows: TGTGCCACCCCGCTCAGCCCATACTCCGAGCAGTACTTC.

This clonotype counts as medium-sized (0.01 to 0.1%). V and J are TRBV12-3 or TRBV12-4 and TRBJ2-2, with no clear D. This CDR3 is 12 amino acids long. Deletions cut 3 bases from V and 7 bases from J, with 6 bases between. The CDR3 spells CASSFSGGELFF. The CDR3 coding sequence is TGTGCCAGCAGTTTTTCCGGCGGGGAGCTGTTTTTT.

This clonotype was observed a few times. J is TRBJ2-5 and V is TRBV6-1, with a possible D match to TRBD2 (7 bases). Looked up from germline, CDR1 is MNHNS and CDR2 is SASEGT. This CDR3 region has 16 residues. Trimming cost V 4 bases and J 5 bases, with 20 bases left between them. The CDR3 sequence: CASSVRGDTLGETQYF. The CDR3 DNA is TGTGCCAGCAGTGTCCGGGGGGACACCCTGGGGGAGACCCAGTACTTC.

By frequency in the sample, this clonotype is medium-sized. J is TRBJ2-7 and V is TRBV7-2; 8 bases agree with TRBD1. The J segment lost 3 bases and the V segment lost 0 bases, leaving 4 bases of the junction unmatched. Per germline, CDR1 SGHTA and CDR2 FQGNSA. The CDR3 has 15 residues. For the CDR3, the DNA is TGTGCCAGCAGCTTAGCGCGGACAGGGATCTACGAGCAGTACTTC. Translating gives CASSLARTGIYEQYF.

This clonotype is judged medium-sized. This rearrangement joins TRBV4-1 to TRBJ1-1, with D maybe TRBD1 (5 bases). The CDR3 runs to 16 residues. The ends were cut back, 1 base at V and 3 bases at J, with 15 bases in the middle. Germline-derived CDR1 and CDR2 are MGHRA and YSYEKL. The CDR3 nucleotides are TGCGCCAGCAGCCAAGTTCCCGGCAGGGAGGACACTGAAGCTTTCTTT. It yields the protein CASSQVPGREDTEAFF.

This clonotype turned up a few times. The chain recombines TRBV4-3 with TRBJ1-2; possible D gene TRBD1, 6 bases. This CDR3 has 14 amino acids. Trimming stripped 4 bases from V and 2 bases from J, with 11 bases between. Germline lookup yields CDR1 LGHNA and CDR2 YSLEER. Here the CDR3 reads CASSPLQGNYGYTF. The CDR3 nucleotides are TGCGCCAGCAGCCCGCTACAGGGAAACTATGGCTACACCTTC.

This clonotype counts as medium-sized. This chain links TRBV11-2 with TRBJ2-3; possible D gene TRBD1, 6 bases. Trimming took 2 bases from V and 6 from J, leaving 18 bases between them. CDR3 length: 16 amino acids. The V gene's germline CDR1 is SGHAT and CDR2 FQNNGV. The CDR3 region has the DNA TGTGCCAGCAGCTTAACAGGGAAGTGTCTGTCGGATACGCAGTATTTT. This encodes CASSLTGKCLSDTQYF.

This clonotype was picked up a small number of times. The rearrangement links TRBV12-3 or TRBV12-4 to TRBJ1-2; D unresolved. The V end lost 3 bases, the J end lost 8 bases, and 10 bases lay between the germline ends. This CDR3 comprises 12 residues. The DNA for the CDR3 is TGTGCCAGCAGTTTGTGGACGGAAGGCTACACCTTC. It translates to CASSLWTEGYTF.

This clonotype was found a few times. This rearrangement joins TRBV10-3 to TRBJ2-1; 8 bases map to TRBD1. The CDR3 loop spans 17 amino acids. V lost 2 bases and J lost 2; bases outside the gene matches: 8. Germline V gene data show CDR1 as ENHRY and CDR2 as SYGVKD. For the CDR3, the DNA is TGTGCCATCAGTGAGCCGCGCGGGACAGGAACCTACAATGAGCAGTTCTTC. Translating gives CAISEPRGTGTYNEQFF.

By share of the sample, this clonotype is medium-sized. This chain uses TRBV5-1 with TRBJ2-2; D is undetermined. The ends were cut back, 0 bases at V and 6 bases at J, with 3 bases in the middle. The CDR3 contains 12 residues. Germline values: CDR1 SGHRS, CDR2 YFSETQ. CDR3 protein: CASSLVAGELFF. The CDR3 coding sequence is TGCGCCAGCAGCTTGGTTGCCGGGGAGCTGTTTTTT.